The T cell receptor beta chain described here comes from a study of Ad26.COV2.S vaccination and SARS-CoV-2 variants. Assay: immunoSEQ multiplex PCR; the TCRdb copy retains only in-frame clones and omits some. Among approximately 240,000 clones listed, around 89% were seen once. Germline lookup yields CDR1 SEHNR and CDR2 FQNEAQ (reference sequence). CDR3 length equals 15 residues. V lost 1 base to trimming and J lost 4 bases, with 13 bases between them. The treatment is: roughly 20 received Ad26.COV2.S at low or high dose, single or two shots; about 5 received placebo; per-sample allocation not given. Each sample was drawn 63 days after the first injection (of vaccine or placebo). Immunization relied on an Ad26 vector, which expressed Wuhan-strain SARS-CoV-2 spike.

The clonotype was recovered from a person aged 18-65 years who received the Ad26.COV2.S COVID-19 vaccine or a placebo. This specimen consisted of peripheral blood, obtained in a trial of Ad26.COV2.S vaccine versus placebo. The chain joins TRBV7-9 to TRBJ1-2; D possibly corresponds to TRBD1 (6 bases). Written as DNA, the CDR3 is TGTGCCAGCAGCTTAGATCAAGGCAGGGGCTATGGCTACACCTTC. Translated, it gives CASSLDQGRGYGYTF.